This T cell receptor (beta chain) derives from a study of early T cells in non-severe SARS-CoV-2 infection. Study at large: Chains from this unsorted whole-blood bulk RNA could not be paired. Study-wide points: Clonotype matching in VDJdb favored anti-spike CD8 responses and did not capture private and CD4 specificities.

Individual cDNA molecules were tagged with unique molecular identifiers, the study reported. A single record per CDR3 protein comes from TCRdb applying MiXCR to the 5' RACE reads. In the table there are roughly 46,000 distinct CDR3 sequences, around 7% of which are singletons. The CDR3 loop spans 12 amino acids. CDR1 and CDR2 (germline): MNHNS, SASEGT. Trimming stripped 6 bases from V and 4 bases from J, with 8 bases between. This clonotype occurred a few times. Antigen specificity is unknown. V usage is TRBV6-1 and J usage is TRBJ2-3; unclear D gene. Sequenced sample: whole blood. The sequence was obtained from an adult who was a healthcare worker with PCR-confirmed SARS-CoV-2 infection or an uninfected control (not recorded which). This chain's CDR3 is CASSQGPDTQYF. As DNA, the CDR3 is TGTGCCAGCAGCCAAGGGCCAGATACGCAGTATTTT.